One and the same sample provided the 19 T cell receptor beta chains below, sequenced in a study of blood T cell repertoires in COVID-19 (dated by TCRdb to 2020 to 2021). The library was obtained by the immunoSEQ multiplex PCR assay. In TCRdb, the immuneACCESS table is reduced to in-frame sequences with V and J assigned. These tables do not hold every clone; where another copy was compared, an unresolved V gene accounts for under half, and the others remain unexplained. A total of roughly 250,000 clones appear in this sample, about 79% of them only once. The top ten constitute about 9.5% of the sample. The sequencing input was peripheral blood. The receptors derive from a woman aged 80 or over with acute or convalescent COVID-19.

The chain carries TRBV5-1 and TRBJ2-5; the match to TRBD2 covers 11 bases. Germline loops: CDR1 SGHRS, CDR2 YFSETQ. Germline trimming cut 0 bases from V and 9 bases from J; bases unmatched to any gene: 10. This CDR3 region has 16 residues. CDR3 residues: CASSLALAGGPLAQYF. CDR3 sequence (DNA): TGCGCCAGCAGCTTGGCTCTAGCGGGGGGCCCCCTGGCCCAGTACTTC.

The V gene is TRBV2, the J gene TRBJ2-7; TRBD2 matches 8 bases. Germline CDR1 SNHLY, CDR2 FYNNEI. CDR3 size: 15 residues. V lost 7 bases and J lost 5; bases outside the gene matches: 13. CDR3 sequence: CASTAPGGGPDEQYF. The CDR3 nucleotides are TGTGCCAGCACCGCTCCGGGGGGGGGCCCGGACGAGCAGTACTTC.

In this sample, this clone turned up a few times. This chain uses TRBV3-1 (or the pseudogene TRBV3-2) with TRBJ1-6, with 8 bases that match TRBD1. In germline, CDR1 is LGHDT, CDR2 YNNKEL (reference sequence). V shed 5 bases and J 7 bases; nucleotides not matched to a gene: 13. This CDR3 contains 17 residues. The CDR3 nucleotides are TGTGCCAGCAGCGCCACCTCAGGGGGCACGAAGAATTCACCCCTCCACTTT. It encodes CASSATSGGTKNSPLHF.

In nucleotides, the CDR3 is TGTGCCATCAGTGAGGGCAGGGGGGAAAAACTGTTTTTT. Its translation: CAISEGRGEKLFF. The rearrangement joins TRBV10-3 to TRBJ1-4; TRBD1 matches at 7 bases. V shed 2 bases, J shed 8 bases, and the junction held 2 bases outside the gene matches. This CDR3 comprises 13 residues. CDR1 is ENHRY and CDR2 is SYGVKD in the germline V gene.

The chain links TRBV18 to TRBJ1-5; no firm D call. The germline V gene has CDR1 KGHSH and CDR2 LQKENI. This CDR3 has 14 residues. Between the trimmed V and J ends, which lost 6 bases and 0 bases, there was a span of 9 bases. The CDR3 region is CASSPTHSNQPQHF. Here the CDR3 DNA reads TGTGCCAGCTCTCCGACTCATAGCAATCAGCCCCAGCATTTT. The entire variable domain, with the rest obtained from reference TRBV18 and TRBJ1-5, is as follows: NAGVMQNPRHLVRRRGQEARLRCSPMKGHSHVYWYRQLPEEGLKFMVYLQKENIIDESGMPKERFSAEFPKEGPSILRIQQVVRGDSAAYFCASSPTHSNQPQHFGDGTRLSIL.

The sample holds one count of this clone. The rearrangement joins TRBV27 to TRBJ1-6; 9 bases agree with TRBD1. The CDR3 length is 14 residues. The germline CDR1 and CDR2 sequences are MNHEY and SMNVEV (reference sequence). V shed 3 bases and J 10 bases; nucleotides not matched to a gene: 4. DNA of the CDR3: TGTGCCAGCAGTTTCGGGACAGGGAGGTCACCCCTCCACTTT. Translated, it gives CASSFGTGRSPLHF.

The gene calls are TRBV7-9 and TRBJ2-5; D gene unclear. The V gene's germline CDR1 is SEHNR and CDR2 FQNEAQ (reference sequence). Deletions cut 8 bases from V and 4 bases from J, with 14 bases between. The CDR3 has 13 amino acids. The CDR3 nucleotides read TGTGCCAGCTTAGAGCCCTCGGGAGAGACCCAGTACTTC. Its translation is CASLEPSGETQYF.

CDR3 DNA sequence: TGTGCCAGCTCGGGACTCGCTAACACCGGGGAGCTGTTTTTT. Its protein product is CASSGLANTGELFF. This chain joins TRBV28 and TRBJ2-2, with D possibly being TRBD2 (6 bases). The CDR3 runs to 14 residues. CDR1 and CDR2 from the germline V gene are MDHEN and SYDVKM. Trimming left V 8 bases short and J 2 bases short, with 12 bases between.

CDR3 DNA sequence: TGTGCCACCAGTGATCCAAGGGAGGCTGAAGCTTTCTTT. Its protein product is CATSDPREAEAFF. The chain couples TRBV24-1 to TRBJ1-1; the D is unclear. The CDR3 contains 13 residues. CDR1 KGHDR and CDR2 SFDVKD come from the germline V gene. Trimming shortened V by 3 bases and J by 6 bases, and 10 bases separated the two germline ends.

This sequence joins TRBV9 and TRBJ1-6; TRBD1 is a possible D gene (5 bases). The CDR3 is 16 residues long. Germline V lookup: CDR1 SGDLS, CDR2 YYNGEE. Trimming cost V 4 bases and J 4 bases, with 15 bases left between them. This chain's CDR3 is CASSPQPTAYNSPLHF. The CDR3, as DNA: TGTGCCAGCAGCCCCCAACCGACAGCATATAATTCACCCCTCCACTTT.

The chain links TRBV7-6 to TRBJ2-1; TRBD2 aligns across 10 bases. The CDR3 is 15 residues long. Per the germline V gene, CDR1 is SGHVS and CDR2 is FNYEAQ. Germline trimming cut 4 bases from V and 2 bases from J; bases unmatched to any gene: 2. The CDR3 nucleotides read TGTGCCAGCAGCTCTCTAGCGGGGGCCTACAATGAGCAGTTCTTC. Encoded protein: CASSSLAGAYNEQFF.

This chain links TRBV3-1 (or the pseudogene TRBV3-2) with TRBJ2-7; 9 bases align to TRBD1. The CDR3 totals 13 residues. V was clipped by 3 bases and J by 5 bases; unmatched bases: 2. The V gene's germline CDR1 is LGHDT and CDR2 YNNKEL (reference sequence). The CDR3 here is CASSHRQGDEQYF. The CDR3 DNA is TGTGCCAGCAGCCACCGACAGGGGGACGAGCAGTACTTC.

The chain employs TRBV24-1 and TRBJ2-3, with TRBD2 as a possible D gene (5 bases). Per the germline V gene, CDR1 is KGHDR and CDR2 is SFDVKD. The CDR3 spans 14 residues. V was pared by 6 bases and J by 1 base, with 10 bases between. The CDR3: CATSPAGGTDTQYF. The CDR3 bases are TGTGCCACCAGTCCGGCGGGTGGCACAGATACGCAGTATTTT.

CDR3 nucleotides: TGTGCCAGCAGTTCCCCGGGATCCGGGGGTAATGAGCAGTTCTTC. The encoded protein is CASSSPGSGGNEQFF. V is TRBV6-6 and J is TRBJ2-1; D is possibly TRBD2 (6 bases). This CDR3 contains 15 residues. The germline CDR1 and CDR2 sequences are MNHNY and SVGAGI (reference sequence). The V and J ends lost 4 bases and 7 bases respectively, with 17 bases between them.

The chain links TRBV5-1 to TRBJ2-1, with D possibly matching TRBD1 (6 bases). The CDR3 runs to 15 residues. V lost 4 bases to trimming and J lost 7 bases, with 18 bases between them. The V gene's germline CDR1 is SGHRS and CDR2 YFSETQ. This CDR3 is CASSPGPGERNEQFF. CDR3 in DNA: TGCGCCAGCAGCCCCGGTCCAGGGGAAAGGAATGAGCAGTTCTTC. Full variable domain (remainder filled in from reference TRBV5-1 and TRBJ2-1): KAGVTQTPRYLIKTRGQQVTLSCSPISGHRSVSWYQQTPGQGLQFLFEYFSETQRNKGNFPGRFSGRQFSNSRSEMNVSTLELGDSALYLCASSPGPGERNEQFFGPGTRLTVL.

This rearrangement joins TRBV30 to TRBJ2-3, with D possibly TRBD2 on 6 matching bases. Germline V gives CDR1 GTSNPN, CDR2 SVGIG (reference sequence). This CDR3 is 12 amino acids long. Trimming stripped 8 bases from V and 0 bases from J, with 9 bases between. Here the CDR3 DNA reads TGTGCCGGGGGGACTAGCACAGATACGCAGTATTTT. Protein product: CAGGTSTDTQYF.

The genes are TRBV6-5 and TRBJ1-2, with D possibly matching TRBD1 (5 bases). The CDR3 is 13 residues long. Germline V CDR1 and CDR2: MNHEY, SVGAGI. V gave up 0 bases and J gave up 12 bases, with 14 bases separating them. The CDR3 here is CASSYSGMGLDTF. CDR3 coding DNA: TGTGCCAGCAGTTACTCTGGTATGGGGCTGGACACCTTC.

Only a few counts were recorded for this clone. V and J are TRBV6-6 and TRBJ1-4, with no clear D. The V and J ends lost 7 bases and 3 bases respectively, with 9 bases between them. This CDR3 comprises 13 residues. CDR1 is MNHNY, CDR2 SVGAGI, per germline (reference sequence). CDR3 residues: CASTGKPNEKLFF. DNA of the CDR3: TGTGCCAGCACGGGGAAGCCTAATGAAAAACTGTTTTTT.

The gene calls are TRBV2 and TRBJ1-2, with D uncertain. Trimming shortened V by 4 bases and J by 0 bases, and 6 bases separated the two germline ends. This CDR3 spans 13 amino acids. Germline V gene sequence: CDR1 SNHLY, CDR2 FYNNEI. For the CDR3, the DNA is TGTGCCAGCAGTGCTGTAACTAACTATGGCTACACCTTC. Its protein is CASSAVTNYGYTF.